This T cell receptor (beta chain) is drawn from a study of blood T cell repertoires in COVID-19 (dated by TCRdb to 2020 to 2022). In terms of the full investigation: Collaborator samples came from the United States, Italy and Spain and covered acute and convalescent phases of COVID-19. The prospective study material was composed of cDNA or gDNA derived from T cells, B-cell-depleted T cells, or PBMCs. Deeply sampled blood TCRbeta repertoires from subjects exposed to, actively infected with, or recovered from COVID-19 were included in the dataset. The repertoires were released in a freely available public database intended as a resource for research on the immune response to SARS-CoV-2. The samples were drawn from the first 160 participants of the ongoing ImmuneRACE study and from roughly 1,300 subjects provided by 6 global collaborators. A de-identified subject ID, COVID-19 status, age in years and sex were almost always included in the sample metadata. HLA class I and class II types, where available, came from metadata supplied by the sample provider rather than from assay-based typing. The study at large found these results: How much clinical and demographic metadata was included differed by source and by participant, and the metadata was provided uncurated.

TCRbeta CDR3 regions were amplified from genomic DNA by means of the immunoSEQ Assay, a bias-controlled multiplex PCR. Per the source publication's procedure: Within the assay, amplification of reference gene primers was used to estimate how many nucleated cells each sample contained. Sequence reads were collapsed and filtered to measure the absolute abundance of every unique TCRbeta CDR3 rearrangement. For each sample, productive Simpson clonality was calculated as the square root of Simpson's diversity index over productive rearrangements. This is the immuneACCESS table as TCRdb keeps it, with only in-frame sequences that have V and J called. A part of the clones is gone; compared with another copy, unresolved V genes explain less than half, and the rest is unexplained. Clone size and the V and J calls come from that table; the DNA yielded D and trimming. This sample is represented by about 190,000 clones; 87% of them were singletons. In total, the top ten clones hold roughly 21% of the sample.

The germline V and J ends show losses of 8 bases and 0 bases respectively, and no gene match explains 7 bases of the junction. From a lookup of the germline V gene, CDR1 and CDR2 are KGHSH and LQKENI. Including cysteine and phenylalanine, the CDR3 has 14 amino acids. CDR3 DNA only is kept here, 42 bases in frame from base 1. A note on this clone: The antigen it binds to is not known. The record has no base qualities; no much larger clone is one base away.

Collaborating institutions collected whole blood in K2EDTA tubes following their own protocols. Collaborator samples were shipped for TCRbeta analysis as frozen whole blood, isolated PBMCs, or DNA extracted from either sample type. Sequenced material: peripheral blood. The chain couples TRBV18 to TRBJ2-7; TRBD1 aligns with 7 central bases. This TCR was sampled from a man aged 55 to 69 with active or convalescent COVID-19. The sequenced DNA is TGTGCCAGCACTCCGGGACAGAGCTCCTACGAGCAGTACTTC. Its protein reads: CASTPGQSSYEQYF. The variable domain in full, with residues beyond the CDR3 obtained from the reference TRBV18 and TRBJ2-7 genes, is NAGVMQNPRHLVRRRGQEARLRCSPMKGHSHVYWYRQLPEEGLKFMVYLQKENIIDESGMPKERFSAEFPKEGPSILRIQQVVRGDSAAYFCASTPGQSSYEQYFGPGTRLTVT.